The clone carrying this TCR beta chain was observed at least ten times. Its specificity is unknown. These data are taken from a study of regulatory T cells in long-lasting Graves disease. Points from the study as a whole: It is possible that accuracy was reduced by the small size of the sample. A greater number of public clonotypes (about 2,900) was shared by persistent patients than by new patients (approximately 910). Gene preferences differed: TRBV28, TRBJ1-2, TRBJ2-5 in persistent cases.

CDR3 size: 16 residues. The germline V gene has CDR1 MNHNS and CDR2 SASEGT. Trimming removed 4 bases at V and 6 bases at J, with 19 bases between. Construction of the TCR beta libraries employed iRepertoire HTBI primers in conjunction with Arm-PCR of CDR3 regions. TCRdb reprocessed the multiplex PCR reads via MiXCR and lists one record per CDR3 protein. The sample includes roughly 470,000 distinct CDR3 sequences, more than 20% of them seen just once. Time point indicated: persistent/refractory GD, antithyroid drugs over 5 years with positive TRAb. Construction of the TCR library relied on RNA isolated from PBMCs. As a group, patients came from one endocrinology department in Xi'an, China.

The sequence derives from a female donor with Graves disease. The sample here was peripheral blood mononuclear cells (PBMCs), taken when the disease was refractory, from a patient treated with antithyroid drugs. The rearrangement uses TRBV6-1 and TRBJ1-5; tentatively, D is TRBD1 (6 bases). The CDR3 protein is CASSASTQGMGQPQHF. CDR3 nucleotides: TGTGCCAGCAGTGCCTCTACACAGGGTATGGGTCAGCCCCAGCATTTT.